This T cell receptor beta chain was recorded in a study of T cell responses to AZD1222 COVID-19 vaccine. Libraries were prepared by immunoSEQ multiplex PCR; TCRdb keeps only in-frame clonotypes and omits some of them. The sample contains approximately 120,000 clones, approximately 91% of which appear only once. CDR1 is SEHNR, CDR2 FQNEAQ, per germline (reference sequence). V shed 5 bases and J 5 bases; nucleotides not matched to a gene: 8. CDR3 length equals 14 residues. Study-level findings and limits: When two AZD1222 doses had been given, Spike-specific TCR breadth and depth rose. Dominant at 160-218 and 743-854, vaccine-associated CD4 TCRs also spanned spike. At study baseline, merely several AZD1222 recipients were seropositive.

Notes on this clone: As yet, its antigen is unknown.

The V call is TRBV7-9, the J call TRBJ2-7, with 8 bases lining up with TRBD2. This TCR was recovered from an adult in good health. This material consisted of peripheral blood, taken on day 0 of AZD1222 vaccination. In DNA form, the CDR3 reads TGTGCCAGCAGCCCCTCGGGACTAGGGGACGAGCAGTACTTC. Its protein is CASSPSGLGDEQYF.